A selection of T cell receptor beta chains follows, all from one sample in a study of siplizumab effects on memory and regulatory T cells. Assay: immunoSEQ multiplex PCR; the TCRdb copy retains only in-frame clones and omits some. In the table there are about 50,000 clones, less than 90% of which are singletons. Input material: naive CD8+ T cells sorted from blood. Every receptor here comes from a human donor in good health. CDR3s include the opening cysteine and the closing phenylalanine or tryptophan. Each record gives: clone size, D gene, V gene, J gene, CDR3 protein, CDR3 DNA. The D gene is left open where the match is weak. For some rows the clone size is stated as once, few or many, or as a class when expanded; others skip it.

>NA|NA|TRBV13|TRBJ1-1
CASRFRQSMNTEAFF
TGTGCCAGCAGATTTCGGCAGTCTATGAACACTGAAGCTTTCTTT
>NA|NA|TRBV2|TRBJ2-5
CASSELALGETQYF
TGTGCCAGCAGTGAACTAGCCCTCGGAGAGACCCAGTACTTC
>few|NA|TRBV4-1|TRBJ1-5
CASSWDTYQPQHF
TGCGCCAGCAGCTGGGACACCTATCAGCCCCAGCATTTT
>NA|NA|TRBV4-1|TRBJ2-7
CASSQARGGDYEQYF
TGCGCCAGCAGCCAAGCCCGAGGCGGAGACTACGAGCAGTACTTC
>NA|NA|TRBV4-1|TRBJ2-7
CASSQDSPMSEQYF
TGCGCCAGCAGCCAAGACTCGCCTATGTCCGAGCAGTACTTC
>NA|TRBD2|TRBV7-9|TRBJ2-1
CASSLPAGINEQFF
TGTGCCAGCAGCTTACCAGCGGGGATCAATGAGCAGTTCTTC
>NA|TRBD1|TRBV28|TRBJ1-1
CASSLAPNRGMEAFF
TGTGCCAGCAGTTTGGCCCCGAACAGGGGCATGGAAGCTTTCTTT
>NA|NA|TRBV5-1|TRBJ1-1
CASSWIRDGTEAFF
TGCGCCAGCAGCTGGATTCGGGACGGAACTGAAGCTTTCTTT
>NA|NA|TRBV19|TRBJ1-5
CASSIGQGSNQPQHF
TGTGCCAGTAGTATCGGTCAGGGGAGCAATCAGCCCCAGCATTTT
>NA|NA|TRBV11-2|TRBJ1-5
CASSYQDSNQPQHF
TGTGCCAGCAGCTATCAGGACAGCAATCAGCCCCAGCATTTT
>NA|NA|TRBV4-1|TRBJ2-5
CASSQTRDIETQYF
TGCGCCAGCAGCCAAACCCGGGACATTGAGACCCAGTACTTC
>NA|TRBD2|TRBV5-1|TRBJ2-1
CASSLWLAGGLGDNEQFF
TGCGCCAGCAGCCTGTGGCTAGCGGGGGGGCTTGGGGACAATGAGCAGTTCTTC
>NA|NA|TRBV5-4|TRBJ1-2
CASSGGEAYGYTF
TGTGCCAGCAGCGGGGGGGAAGCCTATGGCTACACCTTC
>NA|NA|TRBV2|TRBJ2-2
CASSEAGGSNTGELFF
TGTGCCAGCAGTGAAGCGGGGGGCTCGAACACCGGGGAGCTGTTTTTT
>NA|NA|TRBV10-2|TRBJ2-1
CASITARGDPNEQFF
TGCGCCAGCATTACGGCGAGAGGGGACCCCAATGAGCAGTTCTTC
>few|NA|TRBV2|TRBJ1-5
CASIAAADSNQPQHF
TGTGCCAGCATAGCAGCTGCCGATAGCAATCAGCCCCAGCATTTT
>NA|NA|TRBV6-1|TRBJ1-2
CASSLVQAANYGYTF
TGTGCCAGCAGTCTAGTTCAGGCTGCTAACTATGGCTACACCTTC
>NA|TRBD2|TRBV10-3|TRBJ2-5
CAISVPGLAGLETQYF
TGTGCCATCAGTGTTCCGGGACTAGCGGGGCTTGAGACCCAGTACTTC
>NA|NA|TRBV2|TRBJ1-2
CASSDGVGDTF
TGTGCCAGCAGTGACGGGGTTGGCGACACCTTC
>once|NA|TRBV29-1|TRBJ2-2
CSVEWREDTGELFF
TGCAGCGTTGAATGGAGGGAAGACACCGGGGAGCTGTTTTTT
>once|NA|TRBV19|TRBJ2-7
CASSIVMAGDYEQYF
TGTGCCAGTAGTATAGTGATGGCTGGAGACTACGAGCAGTACTTC
>NA|TRBD1|TRBV5-8|TRBJ2-7
CASSLGGTGSDEQYF
TGTGCCAGCAGCTTGGGCGGGACAGGGTCGGACGAGCAGTACTTC
>few|NA|TRBV2|TRBJ1-5
CASKGDSNQPQHF
TGTGCCAGCAAGGGGGATAGCAATCAGCCCCAGCATTTT
>NA|NA|TRBV7-6|TRBJ2-1
CASSLLMNEQFF
TGTGCCAGCAGTCTTCTAATGAATGAGCAGTTCTTC
>NA|TRBD1|TRBV27|TRBJ1-1
CASSFTGGSTEAFF
TGTGCCAGCAGTTTTACAGGGGGCAGCACTGAAGCCTTCTTT
>NA|NA|TRBV30|TRBJ2-6
CAWMWNSGANVLTF
TGTGCCTGGATGTGGAACTCTGGGGCCAACGTCCTGACTTTC
>NA|NA|TRBV15|TRBJ2-5
CATSSPPGQVQETQYF
TGTGCCACCAGCAGCCCGCCCGGCCAGGTCCAAGAGACCCAGTACTTC
>once|NA|TRBV7-6|TRBJ1-3
CASSLAASSGNTIYF
TGTGCCAGCAGCTTAGCGGCAAGCTCTGGAAACACCATATATTTT
>NA|NA|TRBV7-5|TRBJ1-1
CARRGADTEAFF
TGTGCCAGACGGGGGGCGGACACTGAAGCTTTCTTT
>NA|NA|TRBV5-4|TRBJ2-7
CASRADGREQYF
TGTGCCAGCAGAGCGGACGGGCGGGAGCAGTACTTC
>few|NA|TRBV5-1|TRBJ2-2
CASSLAVVDGELFF
TGCGCCAGCAGCTTGGCCGTCGTGGACGGGGAGCTGTTTTTT
>once|TRBD1|TRBV27|TRBJ1-1
CASSPLTTGVGGTEAFF
TGTGCCAGCAGCCCACTAACGACAGGGGTCGGGGGCACTGAAGCTTTCTTT
>NA|TRBD2|TRBV7-8|TRBJ2-5
CASSAPTSGSLETQYF
TGTGCCAGCAGCGCGCCGACTAGCGGGAGCCTCGAGACCCAGTACTTC
>NA|NA|TRBV6-5|TRBJ1-1
CASSYSGRANTEAFF
TGTGCCAGCAGTTACTCGGGCAGGGCGAACACTGAAGCTTTCTTT
>NA|NA|TRBV4-1|TRBJ2-1
CASSLNSEQFF
TGCGCCAGCAGCCTTAATAGTGAGCAGTTCTTC
>NA|NA|TRBV4-1|TRBJ1-2
CASSQDLELYNEDGYTF
TGCGCCAGCAGCCAAGATTTGGAACTGTATAATGAGGATGGCTACACCTTC
>NA|NA|TRBV11-3|TRBJ2-3
CASSLVRADTQYF
TGTGCCAGCAGCTTAGTTCGCGCAGATACGCAGTATTTT
>few|TRBD2|TRBV10-2|TRBJ2-1
CASSEASGRFNNEQFF
TGCGCCAGCAGTGAGGCTAGCGGGAGGTTCAACAATGAGCAGTTCTTC
>NA|NA|TRBV27|TRBJ2-1
CASSLMGLYNEQFF
TGTGCCAGCAGCTTAATGGGCTTGTACAATGAGCAGTTCTTC
>NA|TRBD1|TRBV6-5|TRBJ2-7
CASSPGQGYYEQYF
TGTGCCAGCAGTCCGGGACAGGGGTATTACGAGCAGTACTTC
>NA|NA|TRBV5-5|TRBJ2-2
CASSLAGFTGELFF
TGTGCCAGCAGCTTGGCCGGGTTCACCGGGGAGCTGTTTTTT
>NA|TRBD2|TRBV7-8|TRBJ2-2
CASSPGLAGTGELFF
TGTGCCAGCAGTCCGGGACTAGCGGGCACCGGGGAGCTGTTTTTT
>NA|TRBD2|TRBV6-5|TRBJ2-7
CASSYSGLAGLYEQYF
TGTGCCAGCAGTTACTCCGGGCTAGCGGGGCTTTACGAGCAGTACTTC
>NA|NA|TRBV5-6|TRBJ2-1
CASIPGTTDNEQFF
TGTGCCAGCATCCCGGGAACAACGGACAATGAGCAGTTCTTC
>NA|NA|TRBV28|TRBJ2-6
CASRGLLPSGANVLTF
TGTGCCAGCAGGGGGCTCTTACCCTCTGGGGCCAACGTCCTGACTTTC
>NA|NA|TRBV12-5|TRBJ2-1
CASGYLSYNEQFF
TGTGCTAGTGGTTATCTCTCCTACAATGAGCAGTTCTTC
>NA|TRBD1|TRBV4-1|TRBJ2-7
CASSQGHQAGQGGYEQYF
TGCGCCAGCAGCCAGGGTCACCAAGCGGGACAGGGAGGGTACGAGCAGTACTTC
>NA|NA|TRBV28|TRBJ2-7
CASSLPWSEQYF
TGTGCCAGCAGTCTACCCTGGAGCGAGCAGTACTTC
>few|NA|TRBV7-6|TRBJ2-2
CASSEGTGELFF
TGTGCCAGCAGCGAGGGGACGGGGGAGCTGTTTTTT
>NA|TRBD1|TRBV9|TRBJ2-7
CASSVDRGTAYEQYF
TGTGCCAGCAGCGTAGATAGGGGGACAGCCTACGAGCAGTACTTC
>once|TRBD1|TRBV11-3|TRBJ2-7
CASSWGPGTGYEQYF
TGTGCCAGCAGCTGGGGCCCCGGGACAGGGTACGAGCAGTACTTC
>NA|NA|TRBV5-4|TRBJ2-1
CASSPPEAYNEQFF
TGTGCCAGCAGCCCACCGGAGGCATACAATGAGCAGTTCTTC
>NA|NA|TRBV27|TRBJ2-1
CASSLPHNEQFF
TGTGCCAGCAGTTTACCTCACAATGAGCAGTTCTTC
>NA|NA|TRBV5-4|TRBJ2-2
CASIRGVAGELFF
TGTGCCAGCATTCGAGGGGTCGCCGGGGAGCTGTTTTTT
>NA|TRBD1|TRBV29-1|TRBJ2-7
CSVRTGQGSYEQYF
TGCAGCGTTCGAACGGGACAGGGATCTTACGAGCAGTACTTC
>NA|NA|TRBV5-8|TRBJ2-3
CASTRPGDTQYF
TGTGCCAGCACCCGACCAGGGGATACGCAGTATTTT
>NA|TRBD2|TRBV29-1|TRBJ2-7
CSVGTSGNSYEQYF
TGCAGCGTTGGGACTAGCGGAAACTCCTACGAGCAGTACTTC
>NA|NA|TRBV7-3|TRBJ2-1
CASSLGLYNEQFF
TGTGCCAGCAGCTTAGGACTCTACAATGAGCAGTTCTTC